These 17 T cell receptor beta chains were all obtained from the same sample, sequenced in a study of blood T cell repertoires in COVID-19. The method was immunoSEQ multiplex PCR; TCRdb's version includes in-frame clones alone and lacks a portion of them. The data hold around 41,000 clones, with approximately 80% observed a single time. The specimen sequenced was peripheral blood. Receptor source: a woman aged 80 or older with acute or convalescent COVID-19.

This rearrangement joins TRBV2 to TRBJ1-1; D gene uncertain. Per germline, CDR1 SNHLY and CDR2 FYNNEI. V lost 7 bases and J lost 1, with 4 bases in between. This CDR3 has 11 residues. The CDR3 nucleotides read TGTGCCAGCACAGGGAACACTGAAGCTTTCTTT. This sequence encodes CASTGNTEAFF.

The CDR3 spells CASSSTSGGYNEQFF. CDR3 bases: TGCGCCAGCAGCAGCACTAGCGGGGGATACAATGAGCAGTTCTTC. This sequence joins TRBV5-1 and TRBJ2-1, with 11 bases that match TRBD2. Trimming cost V 4 bases and J 4 bases; bases outside gene matches: 4. The CDR3 has 15 residues. Germline CDR1 reads SGHRS; CDR2 reads YFSETQ.

The V gene is TRBV9, the J gene TRBJ2-1, with a tentative D call TRBD2 (7 bases). Germline values: CDR1 SGDLS, CDR2 YYNGEE. Trimming pared 4 bases from V and 5 bases from J, leaving 13 bases between. This CDR3 has 14 amino acids. In DNA form, the CDR3 reads TGTGCCAGCAGCCCCGAGGGGGGGGACAATGAGCAGTTCTTC. Its protein is CASSPEGGDNEQFF.

The chain joins TRBV29-1 to TRBJ1-1; 10 bases fit TRBD1. V was clipped by 5 bases and J by 1 base; unmatched bases: 1. The CDR3 spans 13 residues. In germline, CDR1 is SQVTM, CDR2 ANQGSEA. CDR3 sequence reads: CSVWTGGNTEAFF. The CDR3, as DNA: TGCAGCGTTTGGACAGGGGGGAACACTGAAGCTTTCTTT.

The chain recombines TRBV7-9 with TRBJ1-4; no definite D call. V was cut by 3 bases and J by 0 bases, with 8 bases left in between. The length of the CDR3 is 15 residues. CDR1 is SEHNR, CDR2 FQNEAQ, per germline (reference sequence). CDR3 DNA: TGTGCCAGCAGCTTTCAAGGAGCAACTAATGAAAAACTGTTTTTT. It is translated as CASSFQGATNEKLFF.

This rearrangement joins TRBV19 to TRBJ2-3; the match to TRBD1 covers 7 bases. The CDR3 is 12 residues long. The germline V gene encodes CDR1 LNHDA and CDR2 SQIVND (reference sequence). The junction had 2 bases not matched to a gene; V was cut back by 9 bases and J by 2 bases. The CDR3 protein is CASGQATDTQYF. The CDR3 nucleotides are TGTGCCAGCGGACAGGCCACAGATACGCAGTATTTT.

This chain uses TRBV5-1 with TRBJ1-2, with D uncertain. The CDR3 runs 14 residues. Trimming cost V 5 bases and J 4 bases, with 15 bases left between them. CDR1 is SGHRS, CDR2 YFSETQ, per germline. The CDR3 nucleotides read TGCGCCAGCAGGTTATCGGGTCTTTCCTATGGCTACACCTTC. It translates to CASRLSGLSYGYTF.

The V gene is TRBV6-2 or TRBV6-3, the J gene TRBJ1-1, with a tentative D call TRBD1 (5 bases). This CDR3 is 14 amino acids long. Germline loops: CDR1 MNHEY, CDR2 SVGEGT. Trimming stripped 6 bases from V and 10 bases from J, with 21 bases between. CDR3 DNA sequence: TGTGCCAGCAGCCTACCGGCCCTTCCGGGGGGAGCTTTCTTT. Encoded protein: CASSLPALPGGAFF.

The V call is TRBV6-5, the J call TRBJ2-5, with 8 bases lining up with TRBD2. The J segment lost 1 base and the V segment lost 6 bases, leaving 7 bases of the junction unmatched. The CDR3 spans 15 residues. Germline CDR1 reads MNHEY; CDR2 reads SVGAGI. The CDR3 DNA is TGTGCCAGCAGCCGCCTCGGGGGGGCCCAAGAGACCCAGTACTTC. This translates into CASSRLGGAQETQYF.

This clone occurred a few times. The chain has TRBV6-2 or TRBV6-3 and TRBJ2-7, with D unresolved. The V and J ends lost 2 bases and 0 bases respectively, with 11 bases between them. The CDR3 has 15 amino acids. The germline CDR1 and CDR2 sequences are MNHEY and SVGEGT. The CDR3 region has the DNA TGTGCCAGCAGTTACGGTTCAGGTAGCTCCTACGAGCAGTACTTC. Residues: CASSYGSGSSYEQYF.

This clone was picked up a small number of times. The V and J genes are TRBV16 and TRBJ2-1; 9 bases are a match to TRBD2. The CDR3 is 14 amino acids. CDR1 is KGHSY, CDR2 FQNENV, per germline. J was trimmed by 4 bases and V by 7 bases; bases with no gene match: 5. The CDR3 sequence is CASIATSGYNEQFF. CDR3 nucleotides: TGTGCCAGCATCGCGACTAGCGGTTACAATGAGCAGTTCTTC.

This rearrangement joins TRBV3-1 (or the pseudogene TRBV3-2) to TRBJ1-2; D unresolved. The germline gives CDR1 LGHDT, CDR2 YNNKEL (reference sequence). The V end lost 0 bases, the J end lost 7 bases, and 18 bases lay between the germline ends. There are 16 residues in the CDR3. CDR3 bases: TGTGCCAGCAGCCAAGATGTGACGCCGCGGAGGACTGGCTACACCTTC. Translation gives CASSQDVTPRRTGYTF.

The gene calls are TRBV5-4 and TRBJ1-2; D possibly corresponds to TRBD1 (6 bases). This CDR3 has 13 residues. The germline CDR1 and CDR2 sequences are SGHNT and YYREEE (reference sequence). Trimming removed 0 bases from V and 6 bases from J, with 9 bases in between. CDR3 region: CASSLVAGDGYTF. DNA of the CDR3: TGTGCCAGCAGCTTGGTGGCAGGGGATGGCTACACCTTC.

This chain uses TRBV6-5 with TRBJ1-6; no clear D gene. Germline-derived CDR1 and CDR2 are MNHEY and SVGAGI. The CDR3 contains 14 residues. V lost 7 bases and J 6 bases, leaving 13 bases between the germline ends. The DNA of the CDR3 is TGTGCCAGCACCATCTTTAGTCCTAATTCACCCCTCCACTTT. This gives the protein CASTIFSPNSPLHF.

This chain links TRBV5-6 with TRBJ1-3; 7 bases are shared with TRBD1. This CDR3 comprises 15 residues. V was pared by 2 bases and J by 2 bases, with 4 bases of the junction left unmatched. The germline gives CDR1 SGHDT, CDR2 YYEEEE. The CDR3 nucleotides are TGTGCCAGCAGCTTTGGACAGGCCACTGGAAACACCATATATTTT. Residues: CASSFGQATGNTIYF.

The chain joins TRBV10-3 to TRBJ2-3; TRBD1 agrees at 7 bases. Germline V CDR1 and CDR2: ENHRY, SYGVKD. The ends lost 5 bases at V and 0 bases at J; junction bases unmatched: 2. The CDR3 spans 14 residues. CDR3 residues: CAISPGQSTDTQYF. Written as DNA, the CDR3 is TGTGCCATCAGTCCGGGACAGAGCACAGATACGCAGTATTTT.

This clone was recorded a few times. This sequence joins TRBV11-2 and TRBJ1-2, with D possibly being TRBD1 (6 bases). This CDR3 has 14 residues. The V gene lost 5 bases and the J gene lost 4 bases, with 14 bases spanning the gap. Germline-derived CDR1 and CDR2 are SGHAT and FQNNGV. CDR3 bases: TGTGCCAGCAGCATACAGGGTTGGGGCTATGGCTACACCTTC. This codes for CASSIQGWGYGYTF.